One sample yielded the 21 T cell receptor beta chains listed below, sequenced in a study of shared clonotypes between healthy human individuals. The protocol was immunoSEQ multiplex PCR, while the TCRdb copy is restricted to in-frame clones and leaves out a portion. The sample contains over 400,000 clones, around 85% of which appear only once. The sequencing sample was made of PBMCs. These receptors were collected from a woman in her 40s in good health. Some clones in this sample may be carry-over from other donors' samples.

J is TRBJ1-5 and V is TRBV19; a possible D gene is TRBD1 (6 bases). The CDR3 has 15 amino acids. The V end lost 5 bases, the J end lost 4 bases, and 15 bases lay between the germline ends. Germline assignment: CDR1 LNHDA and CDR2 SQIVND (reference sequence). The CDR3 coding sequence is TGTGCCAGTAGTGTGACGGGGGGGCCAAATCAGCCCCAGCATTTT. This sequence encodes CASSVTGGPNQPQHF.

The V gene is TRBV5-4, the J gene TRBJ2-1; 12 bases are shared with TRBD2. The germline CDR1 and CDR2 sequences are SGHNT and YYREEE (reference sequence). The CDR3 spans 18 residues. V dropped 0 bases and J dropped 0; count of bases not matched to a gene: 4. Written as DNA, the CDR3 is TGTGCCAGCAGCTTGGCTAGCGGGAGGGCCAGCTCCTACAATGAGCAGTTCTTC. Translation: CASSLASGRASSYNEQFF.

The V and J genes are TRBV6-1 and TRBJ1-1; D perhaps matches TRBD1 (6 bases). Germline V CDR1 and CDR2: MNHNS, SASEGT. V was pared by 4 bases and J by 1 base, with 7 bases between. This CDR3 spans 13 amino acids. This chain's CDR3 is CASSATGNTEAFF. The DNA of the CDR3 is TGTGCCAGCAGTGCGACAGGGAACACTGAAGCTTTCTTT.

CDR3 sequence (DNA): TGTGCCAGCAGCTCCCTATGGACAGGGTCTTCCTACGAGCAGTACTTC. Amino acids: CASSSLWTGSSYEQYF. J is TRBJ2-7 and V is TRBV28, with TRBD1 identical over 8 bases. Unmatched junction bases numbered 11, after V lost 6 bases and J lost 1 base. The CDR3 is made up of 16 amino acids. Germline loops: CDR1 MDHEN, CDR2 SYDVKM. The full variable domain, completed using reference TRBV28 and TRBJ2-7, is DVKVTQSSRYLVKRTGEKVFLECVQDMDHENMFWYRQDPGLGLRLIYFSYDVKMKEKGDIPEGYSVSREKKERFSLILESASTNQTSMYLCASSSLWTGSSYEQYFGPGTRLTVT.

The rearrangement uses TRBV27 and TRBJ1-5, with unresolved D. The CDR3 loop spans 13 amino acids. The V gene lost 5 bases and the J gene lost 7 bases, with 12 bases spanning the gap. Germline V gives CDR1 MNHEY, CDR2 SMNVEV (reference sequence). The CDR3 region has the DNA TGTGCCAGCAGTAAGTTTGGTTACCAGCCCCAGCATTTT. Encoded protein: CASSKFGYQPQHF.

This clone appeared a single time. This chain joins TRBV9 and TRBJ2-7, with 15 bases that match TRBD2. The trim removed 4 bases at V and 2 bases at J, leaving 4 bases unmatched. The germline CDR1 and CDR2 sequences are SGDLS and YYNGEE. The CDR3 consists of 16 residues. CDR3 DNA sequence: TGTGCCAGCAGCCCCGGGACTAGCGGGAGGACCTACGAGCAGTACTTC. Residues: CASSPGTSGRTYEQYF. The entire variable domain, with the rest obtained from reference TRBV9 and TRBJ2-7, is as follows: DSGVTQTPKHLITATGQRVTLRCSPRSGDLSVYWYQQSLDQGLQFLIQYYNGEERAKGNILERFSAQQFPDLHSELNLSSLELGDSALYFCASSPGTSGRTYEQYFGPGTRLTVT.

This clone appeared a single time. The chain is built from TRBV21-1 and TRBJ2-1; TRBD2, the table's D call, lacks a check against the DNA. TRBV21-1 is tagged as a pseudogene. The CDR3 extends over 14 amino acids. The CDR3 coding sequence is TGTGCCAGCAGCAAAGACCACGAGAGTCTTGAGCAGTTCTTC. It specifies CASSKDHESLEQFF.

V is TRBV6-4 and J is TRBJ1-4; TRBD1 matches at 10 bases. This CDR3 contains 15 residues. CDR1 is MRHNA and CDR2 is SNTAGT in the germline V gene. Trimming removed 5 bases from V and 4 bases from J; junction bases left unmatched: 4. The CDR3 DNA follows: TGTGCCAGCAGTCCCGGGACAGGGGATAATGAAAAACTGTTTTTT. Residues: CASSPGTGDNEKLFF.

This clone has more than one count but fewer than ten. The CDR3 region is CASSPGGDSYEQYF. The CDR3 region has the DNA TGTGCCAGCAGCCCTGGCGGGGATTCCTACGAGCAGTACTTC. The chain couples TRBV28 to TRBJ2-7; tentative D call: TRBD2 (6 bases). Deletions cut 6 bases from V and 1 base from J, with 13 bases between. The CDR3 is 14 amino acids. Germline V CDR1 and CDR2: MDHEN, SYDVKM.

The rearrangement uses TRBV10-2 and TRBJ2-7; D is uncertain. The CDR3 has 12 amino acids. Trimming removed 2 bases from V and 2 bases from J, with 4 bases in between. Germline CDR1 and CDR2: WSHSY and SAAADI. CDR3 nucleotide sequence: TGCGCCAGCAGTGAGGCTGCCTACGAGCAGTACTTC. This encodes CASSEAAYEQYF.

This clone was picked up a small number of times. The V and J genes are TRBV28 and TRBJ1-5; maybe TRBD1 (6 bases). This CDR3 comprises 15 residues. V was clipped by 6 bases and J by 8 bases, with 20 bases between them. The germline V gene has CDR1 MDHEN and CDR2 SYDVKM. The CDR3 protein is CASRRGGTTGKPQHF. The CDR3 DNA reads TGTGCCAGCAGGCGAGGGGGGACCACCGGAAAGCCCCAGCATTTT.

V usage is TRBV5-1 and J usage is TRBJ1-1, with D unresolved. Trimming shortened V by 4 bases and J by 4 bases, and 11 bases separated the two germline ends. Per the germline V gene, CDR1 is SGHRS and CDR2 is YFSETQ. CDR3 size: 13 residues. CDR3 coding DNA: TGCGCCAGCAGCCCATCTGGGTTCACTGAAGCTTTCTTT. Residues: CASSPSGFTEAFF. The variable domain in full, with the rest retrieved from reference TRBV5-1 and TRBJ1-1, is KAGVTQTPRYLIKTRGQQVTLSCSPISGHRSVSWYQQTPGQGLQFLFEYFSETQRNKGNFPGRFSGRQFSNSRSEMNVSTLELGDSALYLCASSPSGFTEAFFGQGTRLTVV.

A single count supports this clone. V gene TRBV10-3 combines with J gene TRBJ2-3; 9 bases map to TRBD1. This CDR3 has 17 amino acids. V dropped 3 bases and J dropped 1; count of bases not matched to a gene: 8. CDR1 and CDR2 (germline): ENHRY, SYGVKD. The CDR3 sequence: CAISDGTGIVGTDTQYF. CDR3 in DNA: TGTGCCATCAGTGATGGGACAGGGATAGTTGGCACAGATACGCAGTATTTT.

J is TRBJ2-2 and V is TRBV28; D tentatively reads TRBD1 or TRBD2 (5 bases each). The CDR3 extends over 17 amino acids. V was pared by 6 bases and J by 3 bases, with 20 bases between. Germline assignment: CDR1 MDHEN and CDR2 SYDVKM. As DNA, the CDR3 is TGTGCCAGCAGATCTGCCGGGCGAGGGGCGGACACCGGGGAGCTGTTTTTT. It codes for CASRSAGRGADTGELFF. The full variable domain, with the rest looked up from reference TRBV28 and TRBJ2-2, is DVKVTQSSRYLVKRTGEKVFLECVQDMDHENMFWYRQDPGLGLRLIYFSYDVKMKEKGDIPEGYSVSREKKERFSLILESASTNQTSMYLCASRSAGRGADTGELFFGEGSRLTVL.

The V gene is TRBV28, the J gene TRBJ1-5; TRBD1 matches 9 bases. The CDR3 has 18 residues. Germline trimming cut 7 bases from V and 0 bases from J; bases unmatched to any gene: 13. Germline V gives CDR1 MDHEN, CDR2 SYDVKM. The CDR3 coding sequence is TGTGCCAGCATGCCACCGGGACAGGGTTTCCATAGCAATCAGCCCCAGCATTTT. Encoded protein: CASMPPGQGFHSNQPQHF.

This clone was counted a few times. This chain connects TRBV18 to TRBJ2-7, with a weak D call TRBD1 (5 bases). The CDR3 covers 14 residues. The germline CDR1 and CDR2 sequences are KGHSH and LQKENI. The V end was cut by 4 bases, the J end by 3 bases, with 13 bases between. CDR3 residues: CASSHDSHGYEQYF. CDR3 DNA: TGTGCCAGCTCACACGACAGTCACGGCTACGAGCAGTACTTC.

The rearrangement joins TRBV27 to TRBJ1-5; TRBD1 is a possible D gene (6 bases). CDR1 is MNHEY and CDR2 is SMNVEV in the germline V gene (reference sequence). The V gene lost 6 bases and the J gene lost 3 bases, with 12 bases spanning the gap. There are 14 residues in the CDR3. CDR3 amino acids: CASRKQGDNQPQHF. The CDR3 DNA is TGTGCCAGCAGAAAACAGGGCGACAATCAGCCCCAGCATTTT.

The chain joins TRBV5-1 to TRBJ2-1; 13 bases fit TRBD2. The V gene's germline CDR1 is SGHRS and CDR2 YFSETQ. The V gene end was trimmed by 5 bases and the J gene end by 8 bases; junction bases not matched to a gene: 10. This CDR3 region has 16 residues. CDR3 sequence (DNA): TGCGCCAGCAGGCCCTCGGGACTAGCGGGAAGCGATGAGCAGTTCTTC. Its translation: CASRPSGLAGSDEQFF.

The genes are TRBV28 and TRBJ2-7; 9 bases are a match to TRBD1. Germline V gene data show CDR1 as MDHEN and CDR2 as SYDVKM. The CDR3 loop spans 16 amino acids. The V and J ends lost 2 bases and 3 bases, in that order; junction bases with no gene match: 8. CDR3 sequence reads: CASSLVLGQGNYEQYF. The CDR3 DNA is TGTGCCAGCAGTTTAGTTTTGGGACAGGGAAACTACGAGCAGTACTTC.

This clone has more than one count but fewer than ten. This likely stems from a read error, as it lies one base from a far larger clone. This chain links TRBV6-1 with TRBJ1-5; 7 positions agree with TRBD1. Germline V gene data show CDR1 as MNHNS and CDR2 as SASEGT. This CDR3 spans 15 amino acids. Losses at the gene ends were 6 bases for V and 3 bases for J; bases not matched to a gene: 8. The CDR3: CASSLGQVDNQPQHF. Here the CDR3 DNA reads TGTGCCAGCAGCCTAGGACAGGTCGACAATCAGCCCCAGCATTTT.

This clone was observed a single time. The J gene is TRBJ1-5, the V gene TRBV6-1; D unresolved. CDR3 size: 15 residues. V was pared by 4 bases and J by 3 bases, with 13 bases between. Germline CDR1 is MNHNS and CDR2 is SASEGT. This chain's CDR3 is CASSGGLLDNQPQHF. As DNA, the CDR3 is TGTGCCAGCAGTGGCGGACTCTTAGACAATCAGCCCCAGCATTTT.